This TCR beta chain comes out of a study of T cell responses to AZD1222 COVID-19 vaccine. The overall study: Doses given second, at about 4 or about 12 weeks, were pooled. Study-level results: With two AZD1222 doses given, Spike-specific TCR breadth and depth both rose. None of the repertoires were sampled until the peak T cell response had passed. CD4 TCRs associated with vaccination spanned spike, dominating at 160-218 and 743-854.

Turning to this clone: What it recognizes is unknown.

Some clones are missing from TCRdb's copy, which holds only in-frame ones; the method was immunoSEQ multiplex PCR. This table has around 250,000 clones, 90% to 95% appearing once. After removal of 6 bases from V and 1 base from J, the junction contained 10 bases not matched to a gene. This CDR3 has 16 amino acids. Germline V gene lookup returns CDR1 LNHDA and CDR2 SQIVND (reference sequence). The source material was peripheral blood, sampled on day 0 of AZD1222 vaccination. This rearrangement joins TRBV19 to TRBJ2-3, with 7 nucleotides matching TRBD2. The origin of this receptor is an adult in good health. CDR3 DNA: TGTGCCAGTAGCCGGGGGGACTTCCGGGGCACAGATACGCAGTATTTT. The encoded protein is CASSRGDFRGTDTQYF.